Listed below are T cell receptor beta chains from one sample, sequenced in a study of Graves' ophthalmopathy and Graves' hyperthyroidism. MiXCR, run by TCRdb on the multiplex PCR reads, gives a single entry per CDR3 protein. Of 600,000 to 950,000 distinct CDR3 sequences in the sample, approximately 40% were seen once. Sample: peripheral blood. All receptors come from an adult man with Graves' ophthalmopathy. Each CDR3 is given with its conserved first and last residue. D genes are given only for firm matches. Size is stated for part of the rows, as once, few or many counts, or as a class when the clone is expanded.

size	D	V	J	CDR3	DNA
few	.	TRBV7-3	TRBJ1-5	CASSSEGGNQPQHF	TGTGCCAGCAGCTCCGAGGGCGGCAATCAGCCCCAGCATTTT
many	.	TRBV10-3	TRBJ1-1	CASSEAFEQEAFF	TGTGCCAGCAGTGAAGCGTTCGAACAGGAAGCTTTCTTT
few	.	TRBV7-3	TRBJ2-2	CASSLNRARLTNTGELFF	TGTGCCAGCAGCTTAAACAGGGCTAGATTAACGAACACCGGGGAGCTGTTTTTT
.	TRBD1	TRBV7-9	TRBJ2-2	CASSQATKDRVCTGELFF	TGTGCCAGCAGCCAAGCAACCAAAGACAGGGTCTGCACCGGGGAGCTGTTTTTT
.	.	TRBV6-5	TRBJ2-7	CASSYGGRKYSHEQYF	TGTGCCAGCAGTTACGGAGGCAGAAAATACTCCCACGAGCAGTACTTC
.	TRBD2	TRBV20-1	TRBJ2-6	CSARDGRASVLTF	TGCAGTGCTAGAGATGGGAGGGCTAGCGTCCTGACTTTC
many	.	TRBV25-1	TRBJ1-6	CASSDLAESSPLHF	TGTGCCAGCAGTGATCTTGCCGAGAGTTCACCCCTCCACTTT
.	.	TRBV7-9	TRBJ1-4	CGGHTIDHEKLFF	TGTGGCGGTCACACAATAGATCATGAAAAACTGTTTTTT
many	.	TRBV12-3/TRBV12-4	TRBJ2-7	CASSRSGPSSYEQYF	TGTGCCAGCAGCCGTTCTGGCCCGAGCTCCTACGAGCAGTACTTC
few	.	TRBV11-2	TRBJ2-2	CASSFSTENTGELFF	TGTGCCAGCAGCTTCTCGACAGAGAACACCGGGGAGCTGTTTTTT
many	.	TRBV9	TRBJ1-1	CASSVSTNTEAFF	TGTGCCAGCAGCGTCAGTACGAACACTGAAGCTTTCTTT
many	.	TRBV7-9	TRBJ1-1	CASSLAAMNTEAFF	TGTGCCAGCAGCTTAGCAGCAATGAACACTGAAGCTTTCTTT
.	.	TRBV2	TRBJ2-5	CASSYSRTYGTQYF	TGTGCCAGCAGTTACTCTCGGACATACGGGACCCAGTACTTC
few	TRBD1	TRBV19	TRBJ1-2	CASSRDRGNYGYAF	TGTGCCAGTAGTAGGGACAGGGGCAACTATGGCTACGCCTTC
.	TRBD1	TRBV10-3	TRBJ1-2	CASSADRSSFYYGYTF	TGTGCCAGCAGTGCGGACAGGTCCAGTTTCTACTATGGCTACACCTTC
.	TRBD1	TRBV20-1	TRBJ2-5	CSARKDRGETQYF	TGCAGTGCTAGAAAGGACAGGGGAGAGACCCAGTACTTC
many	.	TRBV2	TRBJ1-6	CASSERRLYNSPLHF	TGTGCCAGCAGTGAACGTCGGTTATATAATTCACCCCTCCACTTT
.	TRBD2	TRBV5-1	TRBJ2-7	CASSLGGGPHEQYF	TGCGCCAGCAGCTTGGGGGGAGGGCCCCACGAGCAGTACTTC
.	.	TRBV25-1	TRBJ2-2	CASTSPGVLNTGELFF	TGTGCCAGCACCAGTCCCGGCGTTTTAAACACCGGGGAGCTGTTTTTT
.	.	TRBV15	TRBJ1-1	CATSSPRGNTEAFF	TGTGCCACCAGCAGTCCACGGGGGAACACTGAAGCTTTCTTT
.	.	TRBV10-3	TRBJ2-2	CAIKGMLGTGELFF	TGTGCCATCAAGGGGATGCTAGGAACCGGGGAGCTGTTTTTT
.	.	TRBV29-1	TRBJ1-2	CSVETDGYTF	TGCAGCGTAGAGACAGATGGCTACACCTTC
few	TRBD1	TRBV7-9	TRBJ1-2	CASSLAGQGVAYGYTF	TGTGCCAGCAGCTTAGCGGGACAGGGGGTCGCCTATGGCTACACCTTC
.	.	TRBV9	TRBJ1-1	CASSIGGWQTANTEAFF	TGTGCCAGTAGTATTGGGGGCTGGCAGACCGCGAACACTGAAGCTTTCTTT
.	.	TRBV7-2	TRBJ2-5	CASSYLLRQETQYF	TGTGCCAGCAGCTACCTTCTCCGTCAAGAGACCCAGTACTTC
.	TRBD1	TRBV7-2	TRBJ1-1	CASSFIPRTGKHTEAFF	TGTGCCAGCAGTTTTATACCTCGGACAGGGAAGCACACTGAAGCTTTCTTT
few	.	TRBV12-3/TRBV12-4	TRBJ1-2	CASSLSGLAYGYTF	TGTGCCAGCAGTTTATCGGGTCTTGCCTATGGCTACACCTTC
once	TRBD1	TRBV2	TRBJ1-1	CASNILQGGTEAFF	TGTGCCAGCAATATATTACAGGGGGGCACTGAAGCTTTCTTT
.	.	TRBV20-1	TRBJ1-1	CSANQGQLNTEAFF	TGCAGTGCTAACCAAGGACAGCTGAACACTGAAGCTTTCTTT
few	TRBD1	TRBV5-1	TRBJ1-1	CASSPRGMNTEAFF	TGCGCCAGCAGCCCCAGGGGGATGAACACTGAAGCTTTCTTT
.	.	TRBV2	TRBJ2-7	CASSYKDLSYEQYF	TGTGCCAGCAGTTACAAGGACCTCTCCTACGAGCAGTACTTC
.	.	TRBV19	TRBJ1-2	CASSRRTGTLNYGYTF	TGTGCCAGTAGTAGACGTACAGGGACCCTTAACTATGGCTACACCTTC